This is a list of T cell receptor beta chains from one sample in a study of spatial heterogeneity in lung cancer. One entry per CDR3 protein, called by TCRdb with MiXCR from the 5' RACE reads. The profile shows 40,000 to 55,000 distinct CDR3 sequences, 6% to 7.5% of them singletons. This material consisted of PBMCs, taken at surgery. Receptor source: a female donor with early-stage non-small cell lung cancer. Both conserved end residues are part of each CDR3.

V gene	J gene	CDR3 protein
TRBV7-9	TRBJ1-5	CASSKDANSNQPQHF
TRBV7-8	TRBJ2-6	CASSPNRAGANVLTF
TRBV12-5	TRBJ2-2	CAGAPGELFF
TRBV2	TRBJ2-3	CASSEWQPPRADTQYF
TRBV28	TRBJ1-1	CASRPDRAGTEAFF
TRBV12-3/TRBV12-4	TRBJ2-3	CASSFWGITDTQYF
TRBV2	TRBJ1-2	CASSATDADGYTF
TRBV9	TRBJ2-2	CASSPSTGELFF
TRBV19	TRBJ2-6	CATTGVAGANVLTF
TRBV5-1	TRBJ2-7	CASNTKRGEGYYEQYF
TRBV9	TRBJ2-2	CASSVQMDTGELFF
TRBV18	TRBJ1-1	CASSPPATTPRKAFF
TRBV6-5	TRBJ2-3	CASSLTVSTDTQYF
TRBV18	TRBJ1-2	CASSSRQAENYGYTF
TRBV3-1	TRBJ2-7	CASRQEPSYEQYF
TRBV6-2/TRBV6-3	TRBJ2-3	CASTQGGGAGTDTQYF
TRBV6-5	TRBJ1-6	CASSGQGEGAPLHF
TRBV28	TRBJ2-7	CASRPGQATYEQYF
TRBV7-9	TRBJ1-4	CASSFLSSNEKLFF
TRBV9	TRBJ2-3	CASSVTQRGATDTQYF
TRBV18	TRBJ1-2	CASSPGASYGYTF
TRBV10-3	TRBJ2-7	CAISAGGGYEQYF
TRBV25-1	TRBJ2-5	CASSEPTGTGRETQYF
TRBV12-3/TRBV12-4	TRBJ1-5	CASSSGQPQHF
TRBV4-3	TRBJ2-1	CASSPAGDSYNEQFF
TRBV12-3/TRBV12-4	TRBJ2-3	CASSGGQGQDTQYF
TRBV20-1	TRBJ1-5	CSASRDRGQPQHF
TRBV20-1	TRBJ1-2	CSARDPGRRSYGYTF
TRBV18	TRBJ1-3	CASSPQQGGNTIYF
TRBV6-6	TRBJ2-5	CASSPRGEGGTQYF
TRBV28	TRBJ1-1	CASSLWDKNTEAFF
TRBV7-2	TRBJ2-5	CASSPRTGGEYETQYF
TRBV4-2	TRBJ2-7	CASSQETSGRYEQYF
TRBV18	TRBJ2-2	CASSPSTLPTGELFF
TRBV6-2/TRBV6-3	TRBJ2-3	CASAVTSGSTDTQYF
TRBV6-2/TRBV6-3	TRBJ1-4	CASSYSLGPGGEKLFF
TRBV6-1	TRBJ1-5	CASTRDRSGAQHF
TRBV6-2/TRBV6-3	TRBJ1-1	CASGTNQGTIAFF
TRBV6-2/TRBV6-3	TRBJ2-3	CASTPRGWGTDTQYF
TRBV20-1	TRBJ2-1	CSGTSGFSYNEQFF
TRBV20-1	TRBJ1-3	CSTLVSGNTIYF
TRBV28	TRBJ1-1	CASTEKNTEAFF
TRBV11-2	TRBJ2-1	CASSSSTRHEQFF
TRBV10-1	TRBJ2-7	CASSESTGDTYEQYF
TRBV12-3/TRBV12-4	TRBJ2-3	CASTPPGTAPTQYF
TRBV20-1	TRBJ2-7	CSARDLVFRRNSYEQYF